Following are 32 T cell receptor beta chains from one sample sequenced in a study of blood T cell repertoires in COVID-19 (dated by TCRdb to the early 2020s). Library preparation employed the immunoSEQ multiplex PCR assay. This is the immuneACCESS table as TCRdb keeps it, with only in-frame sequences that have V and J called. A part of the clones is gone; compared with another copy, unresolved V genes explain less than half, and the rest is unexplained. The sample contains roughly 190,000 clones, about 85% of them found a single time. In total, the top ten clones hold under 25% of the sample. Input material: peripheral blood. Receptors originate from a man aged 55 to 70 with active or convalescent COVID-19.

The rearrangement links TRBV5-1 to TRBJ2-3; no definite D call. The CDR3 totals 12 residues. CDR1 and CDR2 from the germline V gene are SGHRS and YFSETQ. V lost 0 bases, J lost 6 bases, and 5 bases lay in between. CDR3 region: CASSLGLDTQYF. The CDR3 bases are TGCGCCAGCAGCTTGGGACTCGATACGCAGTATTTT.

The chain links TRBV12-3 or TRBV12-4 to TRBJ1-5, with D tentatively TRBD1 (5 bases). Deletions cut 6 bases from V and 5 bases from J, with 11 bases between. The CDR3 extends over 13 amino acids. The CDR3 DNA reads as TGTGCCAGCAGGAGGGACTCGGATCAGCCCCAGCATTTT. This translates into CASRRDSDQPQHF.

The gene calls are TRBV19 and TRBJ1-4; 8 bases map to TRBD1. Germline V gene sequence: CDR1 LNHDA, CDR2 SQIVND (reference sequence). This CDR3 contains 17 residues. V shed 5 bases, J shed 0 bases, and the junction held 8 bases outside the gene matches. The CDR3 sequence is CASSFPGGSATNEKLFF. CDR3 DNA: TGTGCCAGTAGTTTCCCAGGGGGCTCGGCAACTAATGAAAAACTGTTTTTT.

The chain combines TRBV5-5 with TRBJ1-3; maybe TRBD1 (6 bases). Trimming removed 0 bases at V and 8 bases at J, with 9 bases between. The CDR3 contains 13 residues. Germline V gives CDR1 SGHKS, CDR2 YYEKEE (reference sequence). CDR3 sequence reads: CASSLGGQDTIYF. Written as DNA, the CDR3 is TGTGCCAGCAGCTTGGGGGGGCAGGACACCATATATTTT. Using reference TRBV5-5 and TRBJ1-3 for the parts outside the CDR3, the full variable domain is DAGVTQSPTHLIKTRGQQVTLRCSPISGHKSVSWYQQVLGQGPQFIFQYYEKEERGRGNFPDRFSARQFPNYSSELNVNALLLGDSALYLCASSLGGQDTIYFGEGSWLTVV.

The chain combines TRBV14 with TRBJ1-1, with TRBD1 as a possible D gene (5 bases). V was pared by 2 bases and J by 3 bases, with 13 bases between. Germline V lookup: CDR1 SGHDN, CDR2 FVKESK. The CDR3 covers 15 residues. DNA of the CDR3: TGTGCCAGCAGCCAATCAGGGAATTATTACACTGAAGCTTTCTTT. Translation gives CASSQSGNYYTEAFF.

This chain connects TRBV27 to TRBJ1-2; possibly TRBD1 for D (5 bases). CDR1 and CDR2 from the germline V gene are MNHEY and SMNVEV (reference sequence). The CDR3 has 16 amino acids. Trimming cost V 5 bases and J 1 base, with 17 bases left between them. The CDR3 protein is CASSPRPGGVNYGYTF. CDR3 DNA: TGTGCCAGCAGTCCCCGACCGGGGGGAGTTAACTATGGCTACACCTTC.

The chain has TRBV6-1 and TRBJ1-2; D gene ambiguous. V lost 1 base and J lost 8, with 11 bases in between. The CDR3 sequence is 13 residues long. The germline V gene has CDR1 MNHNS and CDR2 SASEGT. Here the CDR3 DNA reads TGTGCCAGCAGTGAAGTCTCTGCCGGGGGCTACACCTTC. As protein: CASSEVSAGGYTF.

The chain couples TRBV5-1 to TRBJ2-5; 9 bases line up with TRBD1. J lost 5 bases, V lost 0 bases, and 11 bases had no gene match. The germline gives CDR1 SGHRS, CDR2 YFSETQ. The CDR3 extends over 17 amino acids. The DNA of the CDR3 is TGCGCCAGCAGCTTGGCCCCTACAGGGGGCGTTCGGGAGACCCAGTACTTC. As protein: CASSLAPTGGVRETQYF.

The chain recombines TRBV20-1 with TRBJ1-6; perhaps TRBD1 as D (5 bases). Germline V gene lookup returns CDR1 DFQATT and CDR2 SNEGSKA (reference sequence). The CDR3 extends over 14 amino acids. Deletions cut 3 bases from V and 7 bases from J, with 13 bases between. The CDR3 spells CSASLAGPNSPLHF. CDR3 coding DNA: TGCAGTGCTAGTCTGGCAGGGCCGAATTCACCCCTCCACTTT.

Comments on this clone: An end of the junction differs from the germline gene, which may be a read error. The gene calls are TRBV3-1 (or the pseudogene TRBV3-2) and TRBJ2-4, with a weak D call TRBD1 (6 bases). The germline V gene encodes CDR1 LGHDT and CDR2 YNNKEL (reference sequence). This CDR3 comprises 11 residues. CDR3 sequence: CASSQKDSLNF. The CDR3 DNA sequence: TGTGCCAGCAGCCAAAAGGACAGCCTGAACTTC.

The chain carries TRBV6-5 and TRBJ1-2; TRBD1 is a possible D gene (6 bases). Germline CDR1 MNHEY, CDR2 SVGAGI. This CDR3 is built from 14 residues. V was pared by 6 bases and J by 8 bases, with 19 bases between. CDR3 protein: CASSATGGIFGYTF. The CDR3, as DNA: TGTGCCAGCAGCGCCACGGGGGGCATCTTCGGCTACACCTTC.

Only a few counts were recorded for this clone. The J gene is TRBJ1-5, the V gene TRBV2, with 10 bases aligning to TRBD1. J lost 6 bases, V lost 8 bases, and 10 bases had no gene match. The CDR3 covers 15 residues. Per germline, CDR1 SNHLY and CDR2 FYNNEI. The CDR3, as DNA: TGTGCCAGCGGCCGACAGGGGGCAGGAGGTCAGCCCCAGCATTTT. This encodes CASGRQGAGGQPQHF.

This clone was seen repeatedly, ten times or more. The chain joins TRBV6-5 to TRBJ2-5; TRBD2 matches at 12 bases. The V gene's germline CDR1 is MNHEY and CDR2 SVGAGI. The V gene end was trimmed by 6 bases and the J gene end by 5 bases; junction bases not matched to a gene: 7. This CDR3 has 15 amino acids. The CDR3 region is CASRLAGGLGETQYF. CDR3 nucleotide sequence: TGTGCCAGCAGACTAGCGGGGGGTTTAGGGGAGACCCAGTACTTC.

The CDR3 protein is CTSSSPPGSGGLSSYEQYF. In DNA form, the CDR3 reads TGCACCAGCAGCTCCCCCCCGGGGTCGGGGGGGCTGAGCTCCTACGAGCAGTACTTC. The V gene is TRBV1, the J gene TRBJ2-7; TRBD2 is the table's D call, not checked against the DNA. TRBV1 is assigned pseudogene status. The CDR3 consists of 19 residues.

The gene calls are TRBV15 and TRBJ1-6, with TRBD1 as a possible D gene (6 bases). The CDR3 covers 18 residues. In germline, CDR1 is LNHNV, CDR2 YYDKDF (reference sequence). Between the trimmed V and J ends, which lost 2 bases and 0 bases, there was a span of 14 bases. This chain's CDR3 is CATSRQYRVASYNSPLHF. The CDR3 bases are TGTGCCACCAGCAGACAGTACAGGGTAGCCTCCTATAATTCACCCCTCCACTTT.

This sequence joins TRBV20-1 and TRBJ2-5, with TRBD2 identical over 11 bases. The CDR3 is 15 amino acids. V lost 6 bases, J lost 5 bases, and 11 bases stayed unmatched. CDR1 is DFQATT and CDR2 is SNEGSKA in the germline V gene (reference sequence). The CDR3 here is CSASRSGGAGETQYF. CDR3 DNA: TGCAGTGCCAGTCGTAGCGGGGGGGCCGGGGAGACCCAGTACTTC.

The J gene is TRBJ2-3, the V gene TRBV7-9, with 8 positions matching TRBD2. V gave up 4 bases and J gave up 5 bases; unmatched junction bases: 5. Germline CDR1 and CDR2: SEHNR and FQNEAQ (reference sequence). The CDR3 sequence is 14 residues long. CDR3 amino acids: CASSSRTSLDTQYF. CDR3 coding DNA: TGTGCCAGCAGCTCACGGACTAGCCTAGATACGCAGTATTTT.

For the CDR3, the DNA is TGTGCCATCAGTGAGTCGAACCCTATAACCCGAGCTTTCTTT. Translated: CAISESNPITRAFF. The gene calls are TRBV10-3 and TRBJ1-1; D gene unclear. Germline-derived CDR1 and CDR2 are ENHRY and SYGVKD. This CDR3 region has 14 residues. The ends were cut back, 0 bases at V and 10 bases at J, with 15 bases in the middle.

V is TRBV30 and J is TRBJ1-5, with 8 positions matching TRBD1. Germline V lookup: CDR1 GTSNPN, CDR2 SVGIG (reference sequence). Trimming removed 3 bases from V and 7 bases from J; junction bases left unmatched: 5. This CDR3 region has 13 residues. In DNA, the CDR3 is TGTGCCTGGAGCAAAACAGGGGGACAGCCCCAGCATTTT. Protein product: CAWSKTGGQPQHF.

The chain joins TRBV19 to TRBJ2-1; perhaps TRBD2 as D (6 bases). The CDR3 has 19 amino acids. V lost 0 bases, J lost 0 bases, and 18 bases lay in between. Germline CDR1 and CDR2: LNHDA and SQIVND (reference sequence). CDR3 sequence (DNA): TGTGCCAGTAGTATAGATGGGCCCGGACGGGGGAGCTCCTACAATGAGCAGTTCTTC. Residues: CASSIDGPGRGSSYNEQFF. The full variable domain, in which reference TRBV19 and TRBJ2-1 provide the parts outside the CDR3, is DGGITQSPKYLFRKEGQNVTLSCEQNLNHDAMYWYRQDPGQGLRLIYYSQIVNDFQKGDIAEGYSVSREKKESFPLTVTSAQKNPTAFYLCASSIDGPGRGSSYNEQFFGPGTRLTVL.

This clone was observed a handful of times. The gene calls are TRBV4-2 and TRBJ1-1; no reliable D call. CDR3 size: 16 residues. CDR1 LGHNA and CDR2 YNFKEQ come from the germline V gene. The V and J ends lost 0 bases and 4 bases respectively, with 15 bases between them. CDR3 nucleotides: TGTGCCAGCAGCCAAGATGCGAACCGGAGGAGCACTGAAGCTTTCTTT. Translation gives CASSQDANRRSTEAFF.

The rearrangement joins TRBV7-8 to TRBJ2-5, with 14 nucleotides matching TRBD2. The germline CDR1 and CDR2 sequences are SGHVS and FQNEAQ. This CDR3 has 15 residues. J gave up 7 bases and V 4 bases, and 5 bases lay outside the gene matches. CDR3: CASSSTSGGAGTQYF. The CDR3, as DNA: TGTGCCAGCAGCTCGACTAGCGGGGGGGCCGGGACCCAGTACTTC. Full variable domain (missing parts from reference TRBV7-8 and TRBJ2-5): GAGVSQSPRYKVAKRGQDVALRCDPISGHVSLFWYQQALGQGPEFLTYFQNEAQLDKSGLPSDRFFAERPEGSVSTLKIQRTQQEDSAVYLCASSSTSGGAGTQYFGPGTRLLVL.

The V gene is TRBV5-1, the J gene TRBJ2-2; TRBD1 matches at 8 bases. Germline V gene sequence: CDR1 SGHRS, CDR2 YFSETQ. The V gene end was trimmed by 1 base and the J gene end by 0 bases; junction bases not matched to a gene: 2. CDR3 length equals 16 residues. CDR3 sequence: CASSLNRGTNTGELFF. CDR3 sequence (DNA): TGCGCCAGCAGCTTGAACAGGGGGACGAACACCGGGGAGCTGTTTTTT.

The V gene is TRBV9, the J gene TRBJ1-1; D might be TRBD1 (6 bases). Germline V gene lookup returns CDR1 SGDLS and CDR2 YYNGEE. The CDR3 is 14 amino acids. Trimming removed 5 bases from V and 1 base from J, with 12 bases in between. The CDR3 loop reads CASSTQGWNTEAFF. In DNA form, the CDR3 reads TGTGCCAGCAGTACACAGGGATGGAACACTGAAGCTTTCTTT.

CDR3 amino acids: CAWSADSWGVGYTF. The CDR3 nucleotides are TGTGCCTGGAGTGCGGACAGTTGGGGCGTCGGCTACACCTTC. This chain connects TRBV30 to TRBJ1-2; a weak D match, TRBD1 (6 bases). The V end lost 1 base, the J end lost 8 bases, and 17 bases lay between the germline ends. CDR3 size: 14 residues. Germline CDR1 is GTSNPN and CDR2 is SVGIG (reference sequence).

The chain uses TRBV19 and TRBJ2-1, with 7 nucleotides matching TRBD1. Germline values: CDR1 LNHDA, CDR2 SQIVND (reference sequence). The CDR3 is 15 amino acids. The V segment lost 7 bases and the J segment 3 bases; nucleotides outside the gene matches: 9. The CDR3 nucleotides read TGTGCCAGTACCATAGGGACAGCGATCTACAATGAGCAGTTCTTC. Residues: CASTIGTAIYNEQFF.

V gene TRBV24-1 combines with J gene TRBJ2-6; 10 bases are a match to TRBD1. The CDR3 contains 20 residues. V dropped 3 bases and J dropped 6; count of bases not matched to a gene: 16. Germline CDR1 reads KGHDR; CDR2 reads SFDVKD. Here the CDR3 reads CATSDPYSGTGENSANVLTF. DNA of the CDR3: TGTGCCACCAGTGATCCCTACTCGGGGACAGGGGAGAATTCGGCCAACGTCCTGACTTTC.

The chain has TRBV11-3 and TRBJ1-2; no clear D gene. The length of the CDR3 is 17 residues. V shed 6 bases and J shed 4 bases, with 24 bases lying between them. Per germline, CDR1 SGHNT and CDR2 YENEEA. The CDR3 bases are TGTGCCAGCAGAGCCGAACCGGGGTTCCTTTCGGGCTATGGCTACACCTTC. As protein: CASRAEPGFLSGYGYTF.

This chain links TRBV19 with TRBJ2-7, with D perhaps matching TRBD1 (6 bases). CDR1 and CDR2 (germline): LNHDA, SQIVND (reference sequence). The CDR3 is 13 amino acids. V was shortened by 2 bases and J by 7 bases, with 12 bases between the two germline ends. DNA for the CDR3: TGTGCCAGTAGTATAAGGGGACAAGATGAGCAGTACTTC. It specifies CASSIRGQDEQYF.

Note on this clone: This CDR3 is also generated by other DNA sequences in the sample. The CDR3 DNA follows: TGTGCCAGCAGCGACAGGGCAGGCAATCAGCCCCAGCATTTT. It specifies CASSDRAGNQPQHF. V is TRBV7-2 and J is TRBJ1-5; TRBD1 matches 7 bases. V was pared by 5 bases and J by 2 bases, with 3 bases of the junction left unmatched. There are 14 residues in the CDR3. Germline values: CDR1 SGHTA, CDR2 FQGNSA.

This chain links TRBV20-1 with TRBJ2-1; weak D call: TRBD1 (6 bases). This CDR3 is built from 14 residues. Trimming took off 3 bases at V and 6 bases at J, with 15 bases between the two ends. The germline CDR1 and CDR2 sequences are DFQATT and SNEGSKA (reference sequence). DNA for the CDR3: TGCAGTGCTAGTCAGGGGCCCCGACGCAATGAGCAGTTCTTC. Encoded protein: CSASQGPRRNEQFF.

V and J are TRBV11-2 and TRBJ1-1; perhaps TRBD1 as D (5 bases). The CDR3 has 13 amino acids. CDR1 and CDR2 (germline): SGHAT, FQNNGV. Trimming took off 9 bases at V and 1 base at J, with 12 bases between the two ends. The CDR3 DNA reads TGTGCCAGTTCCCTTCAGGGGAACACTGAAGCTTTCTTT. Protein product: CASSLQGNTEAFF.